These 8 T cell receptor beta chains came from one sample sequenced in a study of tumor-infiltrating lymphocytes in primary liver carcinoma (dated by TCRdb to 2015 to 2018). Total RNA and DNA were co-extracted from about 20-30 mg of bulk tissue with the AllPrep DNA/RNA mini kit, without cell sorting. Sequencing used an Illumina HiSeq 2500. A constant-region primer and ProtoScript II reverse transcriptase were used to reverse-transcribe TCRbeta-specific cDNA from around 530 ng total RNA. Construction of the TCRbeta libraries relied on three nested rounds of multiplex PCR, following a slightly modified ARM-PCR procedure. The first two PCR rounds used multiplex TRBV1-TRBV30 forward primers with a Cbeta reverse primer, each for around 10 cycles. The public reads were quality trimmed at Q25 with fastp and then assembled into clones with MiXCR by TCRdb, keeping productive beta chains. Every CDR3 protein is listed once, alongside the most common genes and DNA of its rows. In all, the sample holds about 21,000 distinct CDR3 sequences, and approximately 70% of those were seen once. Of the sample, roughly 43% is held by the ten largest clones.

The sample was liver tumor tissue from sampling region 1. The intended sense of this specimen's cell subset or site label: tumor region T1, superior pole. The receptor source for this set is a man between 40 and 49 years old with primary liver carcinoma and hepatitis B virus infection.

V gene TRBV21-1 combines with J gene TRBJ2-7; the table's D call, TRBD2, was not checked against the DNA. TRBV21-1 constitutes a pseudogene. This CDR3 has 15 amino acids. In DNA form, the CDR3 reads TGTGCCAGCTGCCAGGGCCTAGCGGGTTCCTACGAGCAGTACTTC. Translation gives CASCQGLAGSYEQYF.

The V call is TRBV11-2, the J call TRBJ2-3; D not certain. The germline V gene encodes CDR1 SGHAT and CDR2 FQNNGV. The CDR3 is made up of 12 amino acids. In nucleotides, the CDR3 is TGTACCTGCAGCAAATCTACAGATACGCAGTATTTT. It specifies CTCSKSTDTQYF.

In the case of this clonotype: A read error may produce the germline difference seen at one junction end. This chain uses TRBV13 with TRBJ2-1; 11 bases match TRBD2. The CDR3 is 19 residues long. From germline, CDR1 is PRHDT and CDR2 FYEKMQ (reference sequence). As DNA, the CDR3 is TGTGCCATCAGCCCCCCGACCGGGACTAGCGGCCGAAACGTGAATGAGCAGTTCTTC. Its translation is CAISPPTGTSGRNVNEQFF.

The V call is TRBV11-2, the J call TRBJ2-2; maybe TRBD2 (6 bases). V was shortened by 1 base and J by 6 bases, with 18 bases between the two germline ends. The CDR3 is made up of 17 amino acids. Per the germline V gene, CDR1 is SGHAT and CDR2 is FQNNGV. CDR3 sequence reads: CASSLVLGGTDAGELFF. CDR3 sequence (DNA): TGTGCCAGCAGCTTAGTATTAGGAGGGACGGACGCCGGGGAGCTGTTTTTT.

Comments on this clonotype: The junction differs from germline at one of its ends, possibly a read error. The chain employs TRBV29-1 and TRBJ1-5; D is uncertain. This CDR3 has 14 residues. CDR1 is SQVTM and CDR2 is ANQGSEA in the germline V gene. As DNA, the CDR3 is TGCAGCGTGAGAGCCGGGTGTTTCAATCAGCCCCAGTATTTC. Amino acid sequence: CSVRAGCFNQPQYF. The full variable domain, in which reference TRBV29-1 and TRBJ1-5 provide the parts outside the CDR3, is SAVISQKPSRDICQRGTSLTIQCQVDSQVTMMFWYRQQPGQSLTLIATANQGSEATYESGFVIDKFPISRPNLTFSTLTVSNMSPEDSSIYLCSVRAGCFNQPQYFGDGTRLSIL.

About this clonotype: Likely a read error: the CDR3 ends without its conserved phenylalanine or tryptophan. Because the CDR3's place on the DNA is in doubt, the DNA is left out and the CDR3 is given as listed by TCRdb. This sequence joins TRBV6-6 and TRBJ2-7; the tabulated D call, TRBD2, remains unverified against the DNA. Germline CDR1 reads MNHNY; CDR2 reads SVGAGI (reference sequence). The CDR3 adds up to 15 amino acids, both ends counted. CDR3: CASSSSREVSYERYS.

The chain joins TRBV5-1 to TRBJ2-7, with a tentative D call TRBD2 (6 bases). The ends were cut back, 0 bases at V and 5 bases at J, with 15 bases in the middle. From germline, CDR1 is SGHRS and CDR2 YFSETQ. This CDR3 has 15 amino acids. The CDR3 nucleotides are TGCGCCAGCAGCTTGGGGGCGGGAAGGCCAAACGAGCAGTACTTC. Protein sequence: CASSLGAGRPNEQYF. Using reference TRBV5-1 and TRBJ2-7 for the parts outside the CDR3, the full variable domain is KAGVTQTPRYLIKTRGQQVTLSCSPISGHRSVSWYQQTPGQGLQFLFEYFSETQRNKGNFPGRFSGRQFSNSRSEMNVSTLELGDSALYLCASSLGAGRPNEQYFGPGTRLTVT.

The chain recombines TRBV6-5 with TRBJ2-1, with unresolved D. Germline V gene lookup returns CDR1 MNHEY and CDR2 SVGAGI. CDR3 length equals 13 residues. This CDR3 reads CISIRPSIDEQFF. For the CDR3, the DNA is TGTATCAGCATACGGCCCTCTATAGATGAGCAGTTCTTC.